Here is one T cell receptor (beta chain) with its context. Its target is not known. The PCR employed 60 Vbeta primers together with 13 Jbeta primers. Profiling relied on immunoSEQ multiplex PCR, and the TCRdb table lists in-frame clones only, not all of them. Of approximately 140,000 clones in the sample, roughly 78% were seen once. The sample belongs to a study of cytomegalovirus exposure and HLA in healthy donors. Regarding the study as a whole: Rare TCR sequences predominated, though certain public TCRs were found in many donors. The authors later found TCR association rates varying by HLA locus, with DRB1 most and HLA-C fewest. There were several of the most significant clusters that appeared linked to common viral pathogens in a later analysis.

CDR3 length: 14 residues. Germline CDR1 is SGHRS and CDR2 is YFSETQ. Sequencing was done on a sample of PBMCs. The receptor was derived from a man aged 35 to 55 in good health and CMV-seropositive. This rearrangement joins TRBV5-1 to TRBJ2-7, with D uncertain. The J call is uncertain, as TRBJ2-5 better fits the DNA end. The CDR3 DNA reads TGCGCCAGCAGCTTGGGGCGGAGCCAAGAGACCCAGTACTTC. It specifies CASSLGRSQETQYF.